The 8 T cell receptor beta chains listed next were all sequenced from one sample in a study of blood T cells in healthy people across ages. A second about 6 to 11 cycle PCR used barcoded and J-beta primers. TCRdb re-analysed the 5' RACE reads in MiXCR, keeping a single row per CDR3 protein. Among roughly 1,300,000 distinct CDR3 sequences, approximately 59% were seen once, and the ten largest hold roughly 7%. The specimen was blood. Every receptor here comes from a man between 18 and 29 years old in good health.

This clonotype showed up just a few times. This chain uses TRBV20-1 with TRBJ2-1, with 8 bases matching TRBD1. The CDR3 totals 12 residues. The V gene's germline CDR1 is DFQATT and CDR2 SNEGSKA (reference sequence). The junction had 5 bases not matched to a gene; V was cut back by 5 bases and J by 8 bases. The CDR3 DNA is TGCAGTGCTGGACAGGGTGGGTATGAGCAGTTCTTC. This codes for CSAGQGGYEQFF.

The chain is built from TRBV27 and TRBJ2-7, with a possible D match to TRBD2 (5 bases). CDR3 length equals 15 residues. V shed 0 bases and J shed 4 bases, with 13 bases lying between them. CDR1 MNHEY and CDR2 SMNVEV come from the germline V gene (reference sequence). The CDR3 loop is CASSLSAGLVYEQYF. CDR3 coding DNA: TGTGCCAGCAGTTTATCGGCGGGTCTAGTATACGAGCAGTACTTC.

V gene TRBV15 combines with J gene TRBJ2-1; D tentatively reads TRBD1 or TRBD2 (6 bases each). Trimming took 1 base from V and 9 from J, leaving 19 bases between them. The CDR3 totals 16 residues. Per germline, CDR1 LNHNV and CDR2 YYDKDF (reference sequence). DNA for the CDR3: TGTGCCACCAGCAGAGCGAGGGTCGGGGGCATGGGTGAGCAGTTCTTC. This gives the protein CATSRARVGGMGEQFF. Filled out from reference TRBV15 and TRBJ2-1, the complete variable domain reads DAMVIQNPRYQVTQFGKPVTLSCSQTLNHNVMYWYQQKSSQAPKLLFHYYDKDFNNEADTPDNFQSRRPNTSFCFLDIRSPGLGDTAMYLCATSRARVGGMGEQFFGPGTRLTVL.

The chain employs TRBV5-1 and TRBJ1-4; D is unclear. CDR1 and CDR2 from the germline V gene are SGHRS and YFSETQ. The CDR3 totals 15 residues. V was cut by 4 bases and J by 6 bases, with 16 bases left in between. The CDR3 reads CASSRDQISHEKLFF. As DNA, the CDR3 is TGCGCCAGCAGCCGTGACCAGATCTCCCATGAAAAACTGTTTTTT. Together with reference TRBV5-1 and TRBJ1-4, the CDR3 gives the full variable domain: KAGVTQTPRYLIKTRGQQVTLSCSPISGHRSVSWYQQTPGQGLQFLFEYFSETQRNKGNFPGRFSGRQFSNSRSEMNVSTLELGDSALYLCASSRDQISHEKLFFGSGTQLSVL.

This chain joins TRBV29-1 and TRBJ1-2; D might be TRBD1 (6 bases). The CDR3 length is 12 residues. V was shortened by 7 bases and J by 6 bases, with 15 bases between the two germline ends. From germline, CDR1 is SQVTM and CDR2 ANQGSEA. This CDR3 reads CSAATGPNGYTF. CDR3 nucleotide sequence: TGCAGCGCCGCAACAGGGCCAAATGGCTACACCTTC.

The chain is built from TRBV2 and TRBJ2-7; tentatively, D is TRBD1 (5 bases). Germline assignment: CDR1 SNHLY and CDR2 FYNNEI. The CDR3 totals 16 residues. V lost 0 bases and J 3 bases, leaving 15 bases between the germline ends. The DNA for the CDR3 is TGTGCCAGCAGTGAAGCGATGAAAATGGACAACTACGAGCAGTACTTC. It yields the protein CASSEAMKMDNYEQYF.

This clonotype has only a few counts. The chain is built from TRBV7-2 and TRBJ2-5; 10 bases line up with TRBD1. The CDR3 has 15 amino acids. Germline V lookup: CDR1 SGHTA, CDR2 FQGNSA. The ends lost 5 bases at V and 3 bases at J; junction bases unmatched: 6. The CDR3 loop is CASSASGTGEETQYF. In DNA form, the CDR3 reads TGTGCCAGCAGCGCCTCCGGGACAGGGGAAGAGACCCAGTACTTC.

This clonotype was found a few times. This chain uses TRBV29-1 with TRBJ2-7, with 9 positions matching TRBD2. Germline loops: CDR1 SQVTM, CDR2 ANQGSEA. V dropped 4 bases and J dropped 5; count of bases not matched to a gene: 3. The CDR3 has 12 residues. CDR3 region: CSVVAGDHEQYF. CDR3 nucleotide sequence: TGCAGCGTTGTAGCGGGAGATCACGAGCAGTACTTC.